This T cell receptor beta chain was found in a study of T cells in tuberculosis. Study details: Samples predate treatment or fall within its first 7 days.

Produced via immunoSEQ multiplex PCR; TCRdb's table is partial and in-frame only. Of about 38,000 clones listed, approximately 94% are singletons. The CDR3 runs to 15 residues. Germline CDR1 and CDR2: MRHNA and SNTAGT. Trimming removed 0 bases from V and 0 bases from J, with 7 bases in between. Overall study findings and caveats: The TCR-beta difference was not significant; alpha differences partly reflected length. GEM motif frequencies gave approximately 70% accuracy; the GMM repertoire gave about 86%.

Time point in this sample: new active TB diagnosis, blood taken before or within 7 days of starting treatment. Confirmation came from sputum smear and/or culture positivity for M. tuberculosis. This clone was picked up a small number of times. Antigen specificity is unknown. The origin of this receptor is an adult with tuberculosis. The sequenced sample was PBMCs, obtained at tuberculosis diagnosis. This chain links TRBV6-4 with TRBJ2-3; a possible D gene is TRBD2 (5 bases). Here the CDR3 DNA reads TGTGCCAGCAGTGACTCTCCGGGAAGCACAGATACGCAGTATTTT. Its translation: CASSDSPGSTDTQYF.